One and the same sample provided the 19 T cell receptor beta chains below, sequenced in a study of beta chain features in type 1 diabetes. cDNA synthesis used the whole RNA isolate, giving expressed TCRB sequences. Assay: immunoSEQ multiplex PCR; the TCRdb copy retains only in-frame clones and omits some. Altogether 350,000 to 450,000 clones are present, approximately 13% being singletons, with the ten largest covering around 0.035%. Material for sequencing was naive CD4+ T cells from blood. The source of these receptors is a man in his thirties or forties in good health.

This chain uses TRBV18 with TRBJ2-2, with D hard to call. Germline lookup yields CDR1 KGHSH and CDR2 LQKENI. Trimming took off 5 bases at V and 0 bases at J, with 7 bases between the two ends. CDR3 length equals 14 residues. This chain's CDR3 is CASSSTANTGELFF. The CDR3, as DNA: TGTGCCAGCTCATCAACCGCGAACACCGGGGAGCTGTTTTTT.

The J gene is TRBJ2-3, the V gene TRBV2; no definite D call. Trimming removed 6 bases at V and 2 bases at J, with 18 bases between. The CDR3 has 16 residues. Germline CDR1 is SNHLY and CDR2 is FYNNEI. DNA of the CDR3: TGTGCCAGCAGGAAACAAGGGATATCGTACACAGATACGCAGTATTTT. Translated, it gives CASRKQGISYTDTQYF.

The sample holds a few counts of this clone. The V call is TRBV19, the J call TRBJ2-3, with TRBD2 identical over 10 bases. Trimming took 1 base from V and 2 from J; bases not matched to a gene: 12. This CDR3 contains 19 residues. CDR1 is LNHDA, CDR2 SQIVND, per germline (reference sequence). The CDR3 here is CASSIGGASGRISTDTQYF. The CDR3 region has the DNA TGTGCCAGTAGTATAGGAGGGGCTAGCGGGAGAATATCCACAGATACGCAGTATTTT.

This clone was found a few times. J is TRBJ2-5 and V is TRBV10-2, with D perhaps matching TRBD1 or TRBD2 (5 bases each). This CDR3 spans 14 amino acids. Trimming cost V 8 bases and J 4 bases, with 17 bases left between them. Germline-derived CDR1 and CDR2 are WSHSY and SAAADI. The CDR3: CASLGAGPIETQYF. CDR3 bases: TGCGCCAGCCTCGGGGCAGGGCCCATAGAGACCCAGTACTTC.

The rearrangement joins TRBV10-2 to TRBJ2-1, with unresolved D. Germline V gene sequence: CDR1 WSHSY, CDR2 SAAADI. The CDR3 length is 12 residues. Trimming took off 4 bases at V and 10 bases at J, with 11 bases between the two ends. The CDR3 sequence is CASSGQGPEQFF. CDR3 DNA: TGCGCCAGCAGTGGTCAAGGGCCGGAGCAGTTCTTC.

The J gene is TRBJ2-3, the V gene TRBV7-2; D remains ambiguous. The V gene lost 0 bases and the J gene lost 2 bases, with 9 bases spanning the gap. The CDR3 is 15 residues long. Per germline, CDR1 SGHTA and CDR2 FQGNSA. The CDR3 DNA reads TGTGCCAGCAGCTTAGCGTTGGGAACCACAGATACGCAGTATTTT. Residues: CASSLALGTTDTQYF. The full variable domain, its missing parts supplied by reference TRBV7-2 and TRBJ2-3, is GAGVSQSPSNKVTEKGKDVELRCDPISGHTALYWYRQSLGQGLEFLIYFQGNSAPDKSGLPSDRFSAERTGGSVSTLTIQRTQQEDSAVYLCASSLALGTTDTQYFGPGTRLTVL.

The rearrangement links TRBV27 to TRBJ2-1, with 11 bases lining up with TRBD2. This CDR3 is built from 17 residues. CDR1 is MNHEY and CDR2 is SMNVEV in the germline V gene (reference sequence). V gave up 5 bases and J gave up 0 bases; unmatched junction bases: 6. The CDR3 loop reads CASSRTSGWASYNEQFF. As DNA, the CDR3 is TGTGCCAGCAGTAGGACTAGCGGGTGGGCCTCCTACAATGAGCAGTTCTTC.

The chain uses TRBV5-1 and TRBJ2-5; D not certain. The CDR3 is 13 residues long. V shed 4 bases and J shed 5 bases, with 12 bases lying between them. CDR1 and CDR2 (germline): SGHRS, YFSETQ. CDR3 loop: CASSPLARETQYF. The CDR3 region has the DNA TGCGCCAGCAGCCCCCTGGCCCGCGAGACCCAGTACTTC. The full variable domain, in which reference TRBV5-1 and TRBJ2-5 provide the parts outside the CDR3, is KAGVTQTPRYLIKTRGQQVTLSCSPISGHRSVSWYQQTPGQGLQFLFEYFSETQRNKGNFPGRFSGRQFSNSRSEMNVSTLELGDSALYLCASSPLARETQYFGPGTRLLVL.

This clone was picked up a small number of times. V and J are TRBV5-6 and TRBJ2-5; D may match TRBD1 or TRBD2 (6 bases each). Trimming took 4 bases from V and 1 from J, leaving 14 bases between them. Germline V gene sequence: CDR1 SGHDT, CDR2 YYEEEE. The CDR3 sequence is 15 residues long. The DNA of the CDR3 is TGTGCCAGCAGCCTCACGGGGGCTCGCCAAGAGACCCAGTACTTC. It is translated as CASSLTGARQETQYF.

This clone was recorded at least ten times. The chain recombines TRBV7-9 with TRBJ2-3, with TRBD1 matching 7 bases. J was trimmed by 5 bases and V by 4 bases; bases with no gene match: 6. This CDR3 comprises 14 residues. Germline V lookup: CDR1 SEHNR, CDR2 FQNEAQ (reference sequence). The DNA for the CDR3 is TGTGCCAGCAGCTCGGGACAGATAGTAGATACGCAGTATTTT. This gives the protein CASSSGQIVDTQYF.

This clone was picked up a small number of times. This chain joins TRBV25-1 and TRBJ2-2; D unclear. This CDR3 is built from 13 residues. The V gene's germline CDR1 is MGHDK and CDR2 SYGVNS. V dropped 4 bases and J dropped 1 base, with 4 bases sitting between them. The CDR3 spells CASSAKNTGELFF. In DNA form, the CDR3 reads TGTGCCAGCAGTGCAAAGAACACCGGGGAGCTGTTTTTT.

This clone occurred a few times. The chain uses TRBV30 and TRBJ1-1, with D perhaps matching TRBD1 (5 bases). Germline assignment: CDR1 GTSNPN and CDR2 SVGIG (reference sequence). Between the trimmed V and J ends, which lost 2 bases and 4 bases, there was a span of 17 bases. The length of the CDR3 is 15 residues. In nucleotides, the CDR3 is TGTGCCTGGAGTAAGAAAAAGGGGTCGGGCACTGAAGCTTTCTTT. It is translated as CAWSKKKGSGTEAFF.

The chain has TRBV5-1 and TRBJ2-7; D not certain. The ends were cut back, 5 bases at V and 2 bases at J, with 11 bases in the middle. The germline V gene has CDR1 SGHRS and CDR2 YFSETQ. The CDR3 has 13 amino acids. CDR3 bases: TGCGCCAGCAGACAAGCTGACCCCTACGAGCAGTACTTC. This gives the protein CASRQADPYEQYF.

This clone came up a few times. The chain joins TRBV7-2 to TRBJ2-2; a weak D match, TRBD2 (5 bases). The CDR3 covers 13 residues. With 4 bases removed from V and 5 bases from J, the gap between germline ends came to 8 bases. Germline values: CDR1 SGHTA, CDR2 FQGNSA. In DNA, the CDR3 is TGTGCCAGCAGCTGGAGAGGGACCGGGGAGCTGTTTTTT. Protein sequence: CASSWRGTGELFF.

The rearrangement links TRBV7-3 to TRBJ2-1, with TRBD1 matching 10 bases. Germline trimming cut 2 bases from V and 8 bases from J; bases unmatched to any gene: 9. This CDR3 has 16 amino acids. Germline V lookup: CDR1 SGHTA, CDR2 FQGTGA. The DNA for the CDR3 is TGTGCCAGCAGCTTAGGTGACAGGGGGCTGATGGATGAGCAGTTCTTC. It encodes CASSLGDRGLMDEQFF.

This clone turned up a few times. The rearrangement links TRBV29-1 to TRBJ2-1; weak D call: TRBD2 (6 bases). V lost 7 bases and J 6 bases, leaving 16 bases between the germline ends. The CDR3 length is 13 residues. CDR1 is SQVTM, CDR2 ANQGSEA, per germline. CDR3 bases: TGCAGCGGGATTCGGGACTCTTTCAATGAGCAGTTCTTC. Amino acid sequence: CSGIRDSFNEQFF.

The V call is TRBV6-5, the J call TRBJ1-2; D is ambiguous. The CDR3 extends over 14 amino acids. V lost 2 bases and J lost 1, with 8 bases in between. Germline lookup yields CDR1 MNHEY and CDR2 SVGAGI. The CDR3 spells CASSYDRINYGYTF. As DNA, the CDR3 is TGTGCCAGCAGTTACGATAGGATTAACTATGGCTACACCTTC.

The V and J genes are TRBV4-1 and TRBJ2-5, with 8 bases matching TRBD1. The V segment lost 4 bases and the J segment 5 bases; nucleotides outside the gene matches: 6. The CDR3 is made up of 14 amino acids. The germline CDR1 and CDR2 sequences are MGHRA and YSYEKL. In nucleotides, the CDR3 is TGCGCCAGCAGCCCGGAACGGGACAGGGAGACCCAGTACTTC. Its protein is CASSPERDRETQYF.

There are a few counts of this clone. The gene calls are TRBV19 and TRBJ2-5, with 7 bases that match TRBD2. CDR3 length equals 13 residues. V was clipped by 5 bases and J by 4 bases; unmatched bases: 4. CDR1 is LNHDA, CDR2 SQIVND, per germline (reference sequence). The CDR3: CASSVRGRETQYF. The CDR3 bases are TGTGCCAGTAGTGTCCGCGGGAGAGAGACCCAGTACTTC.